Following are 28 T cell receptor beta chains from one sample sequenced in a study of identical twins. Each CDR3 protein is one row after TCRdb ran MiXCR on the 5' RACE reads. Seen here are about 470,000 distinct CDR3 sequences, less than 25% observed once, and the top ten hold around 3%. These data were also reused for a study on T cells expressing NK-cell markers.

The sample taken for sequencing was CD4+ T cells sorted from blood. The receptors originated from a woman aged 18 to 35 in good health.

The V gene is TRBV7-2, the J gene TRBJ2-1; D call uncertain. The CDR3 covers 15 residues. Per the germline V gene, CDR1 is SGHTA and CDR2 is FQGNSA. Trimming shortened V by 1 base and J by 9 bases, and 16 bases separated the two germline ends. As DNA, the CDR3 is TGTGCCAGCAGCTTAGATTCACTATCGTTGGGTGAGCAGTTCTTC. This translates into CASSLDSLSLGEQFF.

This clonotype was detected a few times. V is TRBV2 and J is TRBJ2-3, with 9 bases identical to TRBD2. V lost 4 bases to trimming and J lost 4 bases; unmatched junction nucleotides: 6. CDR1 and CDR2 (germline): SNHLY, FYNNEI. The CDR3 runs 15 residues. CDR3 bases: TGTGCCAGCAGTGGTATAGCGGGAGCTTCAGATACGCAGTATTTT. Its translation: CASSGIAGASDTQYF.

This clonotype was seen more than once but under ten times. This rearrangement joins TRBV4-3 to TRBJ1-2; the match to TRBD1 covers 9 bases. The CDR3 is made up of 14 amino acids. Looked up from germline, CDR1 is LGHNA and CDR2 is YSLEER. J gave up 5 bases and V 4 bases, and 5 bases lay outside the gene matches. For the CDR3, the DNA is TGCGCCAGCAGCCCTGGGACAGGGAAGTATGGCTACACCTTC. Its protein product is CASSPGTGKYGYTF.

Only a few counts were recorded for this clonotype. The rearrangement joins TRBV30 to TRBJ1-6; D might be TRBD1 (5 bases). The CDR3 has 14 residues. Trimming removed 0 bases at V and 9 bases at J, with 12 bases between. Germline assignment: CDR1 GTSNPN and CDR2 SVGIG (reference sequence). The CDR3: CAWSVANGASPLHF. For the CDR3, the DNA is TGTGCCTGGAGTGTCGCTAACGGGGCTTCACCCCTCCACTTT.

This clonotype has a count of ten or more. This chain links TRBV20-1 with TRBJ2-3, with TRBD2 matching over 9 bases. The CDR3 runs to 17 residues. The V gene's germline CDR1 is DFQATT and CDR2 SNEGSKA (reference sequence). J gave up 0 bases and V 2 bases, and 9 bases lay outside the gene matches. The CDR3 nucleotides read TGCAGTGCTAGAATTGACGGACTAGCGAAGAGCACAGATACGCAGTATTTT. Translated: CSARIDGLAKSTDTQYF.

This clonotype was observed a handful of times. The chain has TRBV29-1 and TRBJ2-1; TRBD1 matches 7 bases. V was clipped by 7 bases and J by 10 bases; unmatched bases: 10. Germline V gene data show CDR1 as SQVTM and CDR2 as ANQGSEA. The CDR3 has 12 residues. The CDR3 protein is CSANTGVEEQFF. DNA for the CDR3: TGCAGCGCTAACACAGGGGTGGAGGAGCAGTTCTTC.

The sample holds a few counts of this clonotype. The V gene is TRBV11-1, the J gene TRBJ2-1; 13 bases align to TRBD2. The CDR3 consists of 18 residues. Germline V lookup: CDR1 SGHAT, CDR2 FQDESV (reference sequence). Losses at the gene ends were 3 bases for V and 4 bases for J; bases not matched to a gene: 9. CDR3 in amino acids: CASSFIPGLAGEYNEQFF. The CDR3 coding sequence is TGTGCCAGCAGCTTTATCCCCGGACTAGCGGGAGAGTACAATGAGCAGTTCTTC.

The V gene is TRBV6-1, the J gene TRBJ2-1; D assignment may be TRBD1 or TRBD2 (6 bases each). The CDR3 totals 17 residues. The germline gives CDR1 MNHNS, CDR2 SASEGT. With 2 bases removed from V and 6 bases from J, the gap between germline ends came to 20 bases. The CDR3 here is CASSEKGLGGACNEQFF. In nucleotides, the CDR3 is TGTGCCAGCAGTGAAAAGGGGTTGGGGGGCGCCTGCAATGAGCAGTTCTTC.

This clonotype was recorded a few times. The chain recombines TRBV7-2 with TRBJ2-5; D not certain. CDR1 and CDR2 from the germline V gene are SGHTA and FQGNSA. Deletions cut 3 bases from V and 5 bases from J, with 10 bases between. There are 13 residues in the CDR3. The DNA for the CDR3 is TGTGCCAGCAGCTTTCTAGGAGCGGAGACCCAGTACTTC. This encodes CASSFLGAETQYF.

The rearrangement uses TRBV12-3 or TRBV12-4 and TRBJ2-1; D may match TRBD1 or TRBD2 (5 bases each). This CDR3 comprises 14 residues. V lost 5 bases, J lost 4 bases, and 12 bases lay in between. CDR3 sequence: CASSIRDRYNEQFF. CDR3 bases: TGTGCCAGCAGTATCCGGGACCGTTACAATGAGCAGTTCTTC.

Only one count was recorded for this clonotype. The gene calls are TRBV6-2 or TRBV6-3 and TRBJ2-1; D is possibly TRBD2 (6 bases). With 2 bases removed from V and 11 bases from J, the gap between germline ends came to 13 bases. Germline values: CDR1 MNHEY, CDR2 SVGEGT. The CDR3 has 13 amino acids. CDR3 DNA sequence: TGTGCCAGCAGTTACCAGCCTAGCGTTCAGCAGTTCTTC. It yields the protein CASSYQPSVQQFF.

The chain employs TRBV2 and TRBJ2-1, with unresolved D. The V and J ends lost 1 base and 7 bases respectively, with 17 bases between them. This CDR3 has 16 residues. Per germline, CDR1 SNHLY and CDR2 FYNNEI. The CDR3 region is CASSEDHLELGNEQFF. The CDR3, as DNA: TGTGCCAGCAGTGAAGACCACTTAGAGCTGGGGAATGAGCAGTTCTTC.

The V and J genes are TRBV29-1 and TRBJ2-5; D may be TRBD2 (6 bases). Per germline, CDR1 SQVTM and CDR2 ANQGSEA. This CDR3 contains 12 residues. V was trimmed by 4 bases and J by 5 bases, leaving 11 bases between them. CDR3 in amino acids: CSVGLGRETQYF. The CDR3 nucleotides read TGCAGCGTTGGACTAGGTCGGGAGACCCAGTACTTC.

This clonotype was observed a few times. J is TRBJ1-1 and V is TRBV20-1; D unresolved. Germline V gene data show CDR1 as DFQATT and CDR2 as SNEGSKA (reference sequence). The V and J ends lost 6 bases and 6 bases respectively, with 14 bases between them. The length of the CDR3 is 12 residues. The CDR3: CSAGQAVAEAFF. In DNA form, the CDR3 reads TGCAGTGCCGGGCAAGCGGTCGCTGAAGCTTTCTTT.

By share, this clonotype ranks as medium-sized. V and J are TRBV12-3 or TRBV12-4 and TRBJ2-3, with D possibly matching TRBD1 (6 bases). The length of the CDR3 is 18 residues. Trimming left V 6 bases short and J 0 bases short, with 22 bases between. The CDR3 nucleotides read TGTGCCAGCAGGGGGGACATTTGGACAAACGAAAGCACAGATACGCAGTATTTT. Protein: CASRGDIWTNESTDTQYF.

Only a few counts were recorded for this clonotype. The chain joins TRBV20-1 to TRBJ2-1; D may be TRBD2 (6 bases). This CDR3 is 13 amino acids long. Germline CDR1 DFQATT, CDR2 SNEGSKA (reference sequence). CDR3 sequence (DNA): TGCGGGACTTACGGGAGAAGGAACAATGAGCAGTTCTTC. Protein: CGTYGRRNNEQFF.

This clonotype was recorded a few times. The J gene is TRBJ2-3, the V gene TRBV7-3; 9 bases are shared with TRBD2. The CDR3 extends over 15 amino acids. V trimming: 3 bases; J trimming: 9 bases; junction bases outside the gene matches: 10. CDR1 is SGHTA, CDR2 FQGTGA, per germline. CDR3 sequence (DNA): TGTGCCAGCAGCTTGACCGGGAGGAGCGGGGGGACGCAGTATTTT. Amino acids: CASSLTGRSGGTQYF.

This clonotype has more than one count but fewer than ten. V is TRBV11-2 and J is TRBJ1-2, with TRBD1 identical over 7 bases. CDR3 size: 14 residues. The V and J ends lost 5 bases and 8 bases, in that order; junction bases with no gene match: 11. The germline gives CDR1 SGHAT, CDR2 FQNNGV. This CDR3 is CASSALTGRSGYTF. The CDR3 bases are TGTGCCAGCAGCGCCTTGACAGGGAGGAGCGGCTACACCTTC. The variable domain in full, with the rest retrieved from reference TRBV11-2 and TRBJ1-2, is EAGVAQSPRYKIIEKRQSVAFWCNPISGHATLYWYQQILGQGPKLLIQFQNNGVVDDSQLPKDRFSAERLKGVDSTLKIQPAKLEDSAVYLCASSALTGRSGYTFGSGTRLTVV.

V is TRBV4-2 and J is TRBJ2-3; 7 bases are shared with TRBD1. The germline V gene has CDR1 LGHNA and CDR2 YNFKEQ. This CDR3 is 18 amino acids long. The J segment lost 2 bases and the V segment lost 3 bases, leaving 14 bases of the junction unmatched. This CDR3 reads CASSQLLVSRGSTDTQYF. CDR3 nucleotides: TGTGCCAGCAGCCAGCTTTTAGTAAGCAGGGGGTCCACAGATACGCAGTATTTT.

This clonotype has more than one count but fewer than ten. This sequence joins TRBV9 and TRBJ1-4; possible D gene TRBD1, 6 bases. Trimming pared 4 bases from V and 7 bases from J, leaving 14 bases between. CDR3 size: 14 residues. In germline, CDR1 is SGDLS, CDR2 YYNGEE. DNA for the CDR3: TGTGCCAGCAGCATGGGGACACAGAGTGAAAAACTGTTTTTT. Translation gives CASSMGTQSEKLFF.

This clonotype was detected a few times. The V gene is TRBV27, the J gene TRBJ2-1; possible D gene TRBD2, 6 bases. The V gene lost 6 bases and the J gene lost 3 bases, with 9 bases spanning the gap. The CDR3 sequence is 13 residues long. Germline loops: CDR1 MNHEY, CDR2 SMNVEV (reference sequence). The CDR3 bases are TGTGCCAGCAGGCCGGGAGTCTACAATGAGCAGTTCTTC. As protein: CASRPGVYNEQFF.

This clonotype was found a few times. The V gene is TRBV6-1, the J gene TRBJ1-5; a weak D match, TRBD1 (6 bases). The CDR3 runs to 15 residues. The germline gives CDR1 MNHNS, CDR2 SASEGT. Trimming took off 6 bases at V and 4 bases at J, with 16 bases between the two ends. CDR3 sequence reads: CASSPGTRTNQPQHF. CDR3 in DNA: TGTGCCAGCAGCCCTGGGACAAGGACAAATCAGCCCCAGCATTTT.

This clonotype has just a few counts. This chain joins TRBV5-1 and TRBJ2-7; no reliable D call. V lost 5 bases and J 0 bases, leaving 12 bases between the germline ends. Per germline, CDR1 SGHRS and CDR2 YFSETQ. The CDR3 length is 14 residues. CDR3 nucleotide sequence: TGCGCCAGCAGACGAGACCTAAGCTCCTACGAGCAGTACTTC. It translates to CASRRDLSSYEQYF.

The chain is built from TRBV12-3 or TRBV12-4 and TRBJ2-5; perhaps D is TRBD1 or TRBD2 (6 bases each). Trimming removed 3 bases from V and 3 bases from J, with 11 bases in between. The CDR3 contains 14 residues. CDR3 in amino acids: CASSFKGGEETQYF. The CDR3 nucleotides read TGTGCCAGCAGTTTCAAGGGGGGCGAAGAGACCCAGTACTTC.

This clonotype was counted a few times. J is TRBJ2-7 and V is TRBV7-9; D is uncertain. Trimming cost V 1 base and J 9 bases, with 10 bases left between them. In germline, CDR1 is SEHNR, CDR2 FQNEAQ (reference sequence). The CDR3 sequence is 12 residues long. The CDR3 region has the DNA TGTGCCAGCAGCTTAGTTTCCGACGTGCAGTACTTC. Translation: CASSLVSDVQYF.

The chain uses TRBV7-3 and TRBJ1-1; 7 nucleotides line up with TRBD1. J gave up 11 bases and V 4 bases, and 16 bases lay outside the gene matches. CDR3 length: 15 amino acids. The germline gives CDR1 SGHTA, CDR2 FQGTGA. CDR3 nucleotides: TGTGCCAGCAGCTCACGGGAAGAACTGACAGGGCGGGCTTTCTTT. Protein: CASSSREELTGRAFF.

Written as DNA, the CDR3 is TGTGCCAGCAGGCGGACTAGTTTAGGAGGGGGTTTGTCCCAGTACTTC. Translation: CASRRTSLGGGLSQYF. The chain is built from TRBV5-5 and TRBJ2-5; weak D call: TRBD2 (7 bases). Germline CDR1 is SGHKS and CDR2 is YYEKEE (reference sequence). The CDR3 sequence is 16 residues long. The V gene lost 5 bases and the J gene lost 9 bases, with 26 bases spanning the gap.

This sequence joins TRBV12-3 or TRBV12-4 and TRBJ2-5, with TRBD1 as a possible D gene (5 bases). CDR3 size: 13 residues. Trimming took off 6 bases at V and 1 base at J, with 9 bases between the two ends. In DNA form, the CDR3 reads TGTGCCAGCAGATCGACAGCCCAAGAGACCCAGTACTTC. Amino acids: CASRSTAQETQYF.